The 25 T cell receptor beta chains below were found in one sample sequenced in a study of shared clonotypes between healthy human individuals. Here immunoSEQ multiplex PCR was the method, and the copy in TCRdb shows in-frame clones only, minus some. Of 600,000 to 700,000 clones in the sample, around 73% were seen once. Sequenced input: memory CD4+ T cells sorted from blood. Subset reported: CD45RA-negative fraction. The receptors originated from a woman aged 25 to 39 in good health.

Points on this clone: The same CDR3 arises from other DNA sequences in this sample as well. The gene calls are TRBV2 and TRBJ1-4; 8 nucleotides line up with TRBD1. The CDR3 sequence is 15 residues long. Germline values: CDR1 SNHLY, CDR2 FYNNEI. V lost 1 base and J lost 4; bases outside the gene matches: 2. CDR3 nucleotides: TGTGCCAGCAGTGAAGTACAGGGGGGTAATGAAAAACTGTTTTTT. Its protein is CASSEVQGGNEKLFF.

The chain recombines TRBV6-4 with TRBJ2-1; D is undetermined. The CDR3 extends over 13 amino acids. The germline V and J ends were trimmed by 5 bases and 9 bases, with 14 bases remaining between them. Germline-derived CDR1 and CDR2 are MRHNA and SNTAGT. CDR3 in DNA: TGTGCCAGCAGTCCCGCTAGTCCGGGTGAGCAGTTCTTC. Its protein is CASSPASPGEQFF.

The chain links TRBV4-1 to TRBJ2-1; the D gene is possibly TRBD1 (5 bases). V was cut by 0 bases and J by 2 bases, with 8 bases left in between. Germline-derived CDR1 and CDR2 are MGHRA and YSYEKL. The CDR3 contains 15 residues. CDR3 sequence reads: CASSQDGATYNEQFF. The CDR3 region has the DNA TGCGCCAGCAGCCAAGATGGGGCCACCTACAATGAGCAGTTCTTC.

This clone has at least ten counts. This specimen includes other DNA sequences encoding the same CDR3. The chain recombines TRBV7-2 with TRBJ2-3; 10 positions agree with TRBD2. Per germline, CDR1 SGHTA and CDR2 FQGNSA. There are 16 residues in the CDR3. Losses at the gene ends were 5 bases for V and 3 bases for J; bases not matched to a gene: 8. CDR3 in amino acids: CASSLQLAGATDTQYF. The CDR3 DNA is TGTGCCAGCAGCCTCCAGCTAGCGGGGGCTACAGATACGCAGTATTTT.

The V call is TRBV2, the J call TRBJ2-7; D is perhaps TRBD2 (5 bases). CDR3 length equals 14 residues. Between the trimmed V and J ends, which lost 7 bases and 2 bases, there was a span of 15 bases. Germline V gene sequence: CDR1 SNHLY, CDR2 FYNNEI. CDR3 sequence: CASKRGTDTYEQYF. CDR3 nucleotide sequence: TGTGCCAGCAAACGGGGAACGGATACCTACGAGCAGTACTTC.

At least ten counts were recorded for this clone. The chain has TRBV2 and TRBJ2-7, with 16 bases fitting TRBD2. The V gene's germline CDR1 is SNHLY and CDR2 FYNNEI. The ends lost 7 bases at V and 2 bases at J; junction bases unmatched: 8. The CDR3 runs to 17 residues. This chain's CDR3 is CASKLQGLAGGAYEQYF. CDR3 coding DNA: TGTGCCAGCAAGTTACAGGGACTAGCGGGAGGGGCCTACGAGCAGTACTTC.

The chain couples TRBV5-4 to TRBJ1-1, with D perhaps TRBD1 (5 bases). Germline V gene sequence: CDR1 SGHNT, CDR2 YYREEE (reference sequence). V lost 0 bases, J lost 8 bases, and 11 bases lay in between. The CDR3 covers 13 residues. The CDR3 spells CASSLEAGMEAFF. The CDR3 DNA reads as TGTGCCAGCAGCTTGGAGGCAGGGATGGAAGCTTTCTTT.

This clone was counted a few times. This rearrangement joins TRBV11-2 to TRBJ1-2, with D maybe TRBD1 (5 bases). The CDR3 is made up of 14 amino acids. The V gene lost 5 bases and the J gene lost 2 bases, with 12 bases spanning the gap. Germline V gives CDR1 SGHAT, CDR2 FQNNGV. The CDR3 reads CASSRGDSNYGYTF. In DNA, the CDR3 is TGTGCCAGCAGCCGAGGCGACAGCAACTATGGCTACACCTTC.

The chain uses TRBV6-4 and TRBJ1-1, with 9 nucleotides matching TRBD1. CDR1 is MRHNA and CDR2 is SNTAGT in the germline V gene. This CDR3 comprises 14 residues. After removal of 10 bases from V and 3 bases from J, the junction contained 9 bases not matched to a gene. The CDR3 reads CATGDREGDTEAFF. CDR3 DNA sequence: TGTGCCACAGGGGACAGGGAGGGGGACACTGAAGCTTTCTTT.

The chain uses TRBV7-9 and TRBJ2-7, with D possibly called TRBD1 or TRBD2 (5 bases each). With 4 bases removed from V and 3 bases from J, the gap between germline ends came to 13 bases. Per the germline V gene, CDR1 is SEHNR and CDR2 is FQNEAQ (reference sequence). The CDR3 is 14 residues long. As DNA, the CDR3 is TGTGCCAGCAGCTCAGACTGGGACGGCTACGAGCAGTACTTC. Protein: CASSSDWDGYEQYF.

The rearrangement joins TRBV28 to TRBJ2-3; 10 nucleotides align to TRBD2. The CDR3 has 15 amino acids. With V trimmed by 6 bases and J by 5 bases, 8 bases remained unmatched. CDR1 and CDR2 from the germline V gene are MDHEN and SYDVKM. The CDR3 reads CASSPLAGVGDTQYF. Written as DNA, the CDR3 is TGTGCCAGCAGCCCCCTAGCGGGAGTAGGAGATACGCAGTATTTT.

On this clone itself: This sequence is one base from a far larger clone and is likely a read error. V gene TRBV28 combines with J gene TRBJ2-1, with 9 bases lining up with TRBD2. The V segment lost 8 bases and the J segment 11 bases; nucleotides outside the gene matches: 13. The CDR3 is made up of 14 amino acids. Germline-derived CDR1 and CDR2 are MDHEN and SYDVKM. CDR3 loop: CASGPPSGVPKQFF. CDR3 sequence (DNA): TGTGCCAGCGGACCTCCTAGCGGGGTACCCAAGCAGTTCTTC.

The V call is TRBV4-1, the J call TRBJ2-5; D remains unclear. This CDR3 comprises 13 residues. V was trimmed by 1 base and J by 2 bases, leaving 5 bases between them. The V gene's germline CDR1 is MGHRA and CDR2 YSYEKL. The CDR3 spells CASSQGGQETQYF. In DNA, the CDR3 is TGCGCCAGCAGCCAAGGAGGACAAGAGACCCAGTACTTC.

The V call is TRBV7-9, the J call TRBJ2-5, with 7 bases fitting TRBD2. The CDR3 consists of 13 residues. The germline V gene encodes CDR1 SEHNR and CDR2 FQNEAQ (reference sequence). J gave up 3 bases and V 2 bases, and 0 bases lay outside the gene matches. CDR3 amino acids: CASSLLAEETQYF. Here the CDR3 DNA reads TGTGCCAGCAGCTTACTAGCGGAAGAGACCCAGTACTTC.

The chain is built from TRBV5-4 and TRBJ2-3; D call uncertain. Germline V gene sequence: CDR1 SGHNT, CDR2 YYREEE (reference sequence). V was shortened by 0 bases and J by 6 bases, with 8 bases between the two germline ends. The CDR3 totals 13 residues. The CDR3 DNA sequence: TGTGCCAGCAGCTTGGTATCAGCGGATACGCAGTATTTT. Encoded protein: CASSLVSADTQYF.

This clone was seen a few times. The chain joins TRBV6-6 to TRBJ2-3; D is possibly TRBD1 (6 bases). The length of the CDR3 is 14 residues. The germline V gene encodes CDR1 MNHNY and CDR2 SVGAGI (reference sequence). V lost 6 bases to trimming and J lost 1 base, with 11 bases between them. This chain's CDR3 is CASRKGGGTDTQYF. As DNA, the CDR3 is TGTGCCAGCAGAAAAGGGGGTGGCACAGATACGCAGTATTTT.

The chain carries TRBV5-1 and TRBJ2-3; possibly TRBD2 for D (6 bases). Germline-derived CDR1 and CDR2 are SGHRS and YFSETQ. The CDR3 sequence is 13 residues long. V lost 4 bases and J 6 bases, leaving 12 bases between the germline ends. Here the CDR3 DNA reads TGCGCCAGCAGCGTTTCAGGAGGGGATACGCAGTATTTT. Translating it yields CASSVSGGDTQYF. The complete variable domain, with remaining parts taken from reference TRBV5-1 and TRBJ2-3, reads KAGVTQTPRYLIKTRGQQVTLSCSPISGHRSVSWYQQTPGQGLQFLFEYFSETQRNKGNFPGRFSGRQFSNSRSEMNVSTLELGDSALYLCASSVSGGDTQYFGPGTRLTVL.

The chain couples TRBV6-6 to TRBJ2-2, with no clear D. Trimming took 2 bases from V and 5 from J, leaving 12 bases between them. CDR3 length equals 15 residues. Germline values: CDR1 MNHNY, CDR2 SVGAGI (reference sequence). The CDR3 DNA is TGTGCCAGCAGTTACCTCGCCGGACGGACCGGGGAGCTGTTTTTT. Its translation is CASSYLAGRTGELFF.

This chain links TRBV6-1 with TRBJ2-3, with TRBD2 matching over 10 bases. The CDR3 is made up of 15 amino acids. Germline CDR1 reads MNHNS; CDR2 reads SASEGT. Trimming removed 6 bases from V and 2 bases from J; junction bases left unmatched: 5. CDR3 region: CASRTLAGSTDTQYF. The CDR3, as DNA: TGTGCCAGCAGAACACTAGCGGGGTCCACAGATACGCAGTATTTT.

The rearrangement joins TRBV2 to TRBJ1-5, with a weak D call TRBD1 (5 bases). The CDR3 is made up of 15 amino acids. V lost 6 bases and J 1 base, leaving 13 bases between the germline ends. The germline gives CDR1 SNHLY, CDR2 FYNNEI. The CDR3: CASRARGFSNQPQHF. CDR3 nucleotide sequence: TGTGCCAGCAGAGCACGGGGGTTCAGCAATCAGCCCCAGCATTTT.

J is TRBJ2-3 and V is TRBV7-7; D remains ambiguous. V shed 5 bases and J shed 0 bases, with 21 bases lying between them. The CDR3 has 18 residues. Germline CDR1 is SSHAT and CDR2 is FNYEAQ (reference sequence). The CDR3 loop is CASSLGGDPSISTDTQYF. CDR3 bases: TGTGCCAGCAGCCTTGGTGGGGATCCCAGCATTAGCACAGATACGCAGTATTTT.

The rearrangement uses TRBV5-5 and TRBJ2-1, with 7 nucleotides matching TRBD2. Per germline, CDR1 SGHKS and CDR2 YYEKEE (reference sequence). V was clipped by 1 base and J by 15 bases; unmatched bases: 7. The CDR3 consists of 12 residues. The CDR3 loop reads CASSLRGDGTFF. The CDR3 DNA reads TGTGCCAGCAGCTTGCGGGGGGATGGTACGTTCTTC.

The chain links TRBV7-8 to TRBJ2-1; TRBD2 matches at 8 bases. The CDR3 covers 15 residues. Germline CDR1 and CDR2: SGHVS and FQNEAQ. Germline trimming cut 5 bases from V and 6 bases from J; bases unmatched to any gene: 9. CDR3 amino acids: CASSPAAGDLNEQFF. CDR3 sequence (DNA): TGTGCCAGCAGCCCAGCAGCGGGAGACCTCAATGAGCAGTTCTTC.

J is TRBJ1-2 and V is TRBV5-1; the D is unclear. The CDR3 runs 18 residues. Germline V gene data show CDR1 as SGHRS and CDR2 as YFSETQ. The V gene lost 5 bases and the J gene lost 5 bases, with 28 bases spanning the gap. This CDR3 reads CASRLAGDQGRGRYGYTF. The CDR3 nucleotides read TGCGCCAGCAGGCTTGCGGGCGACCAAGGGCGGGGAAGATATGGCTACACCTTC.

The V gene is TRBV15, the J gene TRBJ1-3; D is undetermined. Germline lookup yields CDR1 LNHNV and CDR2 YYDKDF (reference sequence). V was shortened by 4 bases and J by 2 bases, with 9 bases between the two germline ends. The CDR3 contains 14 residues. The CDR3, as DNA: TGTGCCACCAGCAAAGAACACACTGGAAACACCATATATTTT. Protein: CATSKEHTGNTIYF.